This TCR beta chain is from a study of glioma-infiltrating T cells after dendritic cell vaccination. At the level of the study: Monocyte-derived dendritic cells, cultured six to seven days with IL-4 and GM-CSF, were pulsed with autologous tumor lysate. Patients received three intradermal dendritic cell vaccine injections at biweekly intervals. Regarding the study as a whole: Only a small number of patients had complete blood and tumor samples.

This clone occurred a few times. The target antigen is unknown. The PCR used 60 V beta and 13 J beta primers. TCRdb's table, derived via immunoSEQ multiplex PCR, lists solely in-frame clones and lacks some. The table records about 82,000 clones, approximately 90% of them present only once. The V gene end was trimmed by 3 bases and the J gene end by 4 bases; junction bases not matched to a gene: 9. The CDR3 consists of 15 residues. Germline V gene data show CDR1 as GTSNPN and CDR2 as SVGIG (reference sequence). The gene calls are TRBV30 and TRBJ1-5; TRBD1 aligns across 7 bases. The sequence was obtained from a human donor with glioblastoma. Sequencing was performed on blood, taken before dendritic cell vaccination. This chain's CDR3 is CAWRLPGQPNQPQHF. As DNA, the CDR3 is TGTGCCTGGAGATTACCGGGACAGCCTAATCAGCCCCAGCATTTT.